This TCR beta chain was sequenced for a study of siplizumab effects on memory and regulatory T cells (dated by TCRdb to about 2019). About the investigation overall: The study looked at the effect of siplizumab, an anti-CD2 antibody, on alloreactive T-cell subsets in allogeneic mixed lymphocyte reactions made from human PBMCs.

The CDR3 spans 14 residues, from the cysteine through the phenylalanine. CDR3 DNA only is kept here, 42 bases in frame from base 1. Here V drops 7 bases and J drops 0 bases, and the junction holds 5 bases not matched to any gene. Reading the germline V gene gives CDR1 MNHEY and CDR2 SVGAGI. Additional sequencing covered unstimulated subsets from a few donor pairs, namely CD8+ effector memory, CD4+ naive, CD8+ TEMRA, CD4+ memory and CD8+ naive. Sorted unstimulated T cells, along with proliferating T cells recovered from mixed lymphocyte reactions, underwent TCRbeta CDR3 sequencing. Fresh whole blood from fewer than 12 HLA-typed healthy donors was used to isolate PBMCs. This clone was counted once. There is no known antigen for this receptor. No base quality information exists; no much larger clone differs at one position. Summary of the overall study and its limitations: A naive or memory phenotype could not be assigned to roughly 75-96% of proliferating CD4+ or CD8+ clones. Among mappable alloreactive CD4+ clones, the Treg-derived fraction averaged approximately 66% with siplizumab versus roughly 29% in control reactions. The suppressive function of proliferating Tregs from siplizumab cultures was not functionally confirmed. Because sequences at frequencies below about 10^-5 were poorly captured, only a minor fraction of alloreactive clones could be mapped back to unstimulated subsets. Greater diversity appeared to be present in unstimulated naive T cells than in memory T cells, and a substantial contribution to the alloresponse seemed to be made by naive cells. The cumulative frequency of alloreactive sequences traceable to unstimulated CD4+ memory T cells was significantly reduced by siplizumab.

Libraries were prepared through the immunoSEQ multiplex PCR assay. Roughly 100,000 TCR templates per sample were assayed on the deep sequencing platform. Genomic DNA extracted from sorted T cells was used for TCRbeta CDR3 sequencing. The published analysis was carried out like this. The R programming language was used for clonal analysis of TCRbeta CDR3 data. Unstimulated samples were compared with post-reaction CFSE-low samples to define alloreactive CD4+ and CD8+ clones. Regulatory or non-regulatory origin of alloreactive CD4+ clones was assigned by matching sequences to the sorted unstimulated Treg and non-Treg repertoires. Imported from immuneACCESS, the table was reduced by TCRdb to in-frame sequences with V and J called. These copies leave out some clones; in studies compared against another copy, an unresolved V gene accounts for under half, and the cause of the remainder is not known. The DNA was the basis for D and trimming; V, J and clone size are from that table. This sample gives tens of thousands of clones in total; 95% to 98% of them show up just once. Around 0.6% of the sample lies in the top ten.

The TCR was taken from a human donor in good health. The rearrangement combines TRBV6-5 with TRBJ1-1, with 7 central nucleotides matching TRBD1. Sequencing was performed on naive CD4+ T cells sorted from blood. The cell subset or site label here, explained by the study, means: unstimulated naive T cells. CDR3 sequence: CASTETGLNTEAFF. The bases read TGTGCCAGCACCGAGACAGGGCTGAACACTGAAGCTTTCTTT.